Below, one T cell receptor beta chain is given with its context. As yet, its antigen is unknown. This sample is drawn from a study of T cell repertoires in cytomegalovirus infection. MiXCR, run by TCRdb on the reads, gives a single entry per CDR3 protein. The table records 250,000 to 300,000 distinct CDR3 sequences, approximately 22% of them present only once. This CDR3 has 15 residues. The V gene's germline CDR1 is MGHRA and CDR2 YSYEKL. Trimming shortened V by 2 bases and J by 1 base, and 8 bases separated the two germline ends. Sequenced material: cultured PBMCs, taken from culture after CMV antigen stimulation. V gene TRBV4-1 combines with J gene TRBJ2-2; D unclear. The clonotype comes from a human donor in good health (CMV status not recorded). Some clones in this sample may be carry-over from other donors' samples. This CDR3 is CASSQFLKNTGELFF. CDR3 DNA sequence: TGCGCCAGCAGCCAATTTCTGAAGAACACCGGGGAGCTGTTTTTT.